The T cell receptor beta chain under discussion was sequenced for a study of T cell responses to AZD1222 COVID-19 vaccine. As for the study in general: Second-dose timings of about 4 or about 12 weeks were pooled.

TCRdb's table, derived via immunoSEQ multiplex PCR, lists solely in-frame clones and lacks some. Seen here are under 150,000 clones, approximately 91% observed once, and the top ten hold approximately 1.6%. Whole-study results and caveats: The donor group comprised mostly white British people and more females; the analysis possibly underestimated clonal diversity. At study baseline, merely six AZD1222 recipients were seropositive.

Concerning this clone itself: Its antigen is currently unknown.

Trimming removed 2 bases at V and 5 bases at J, with 3 bases between. This CDR3 region has 11 residues. This receptor was taken from an adult in good health. The rearrangement uses TRBV12-3 or TRBV12-4 and TRBJ2-5; D gene uncertain. Sequences were derived from peripheral blood, sampled on day 0 of AZD1222 vaccination. CDR3 sequence: CASSLMETQYF. The CDR3 bases are TGTGCCAGCAGTTTAATGGAGACCCAGTACTTC.